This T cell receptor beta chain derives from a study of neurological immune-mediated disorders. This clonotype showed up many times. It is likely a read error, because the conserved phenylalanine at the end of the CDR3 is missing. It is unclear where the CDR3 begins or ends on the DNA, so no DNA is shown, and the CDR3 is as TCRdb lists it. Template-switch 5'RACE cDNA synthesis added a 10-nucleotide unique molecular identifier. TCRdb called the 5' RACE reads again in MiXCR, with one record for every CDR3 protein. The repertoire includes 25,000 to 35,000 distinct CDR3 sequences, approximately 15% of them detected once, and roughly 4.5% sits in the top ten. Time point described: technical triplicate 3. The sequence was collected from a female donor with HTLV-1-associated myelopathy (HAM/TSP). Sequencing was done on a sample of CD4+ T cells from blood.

CDR3 loop: CASSLGPKEAPTMNDS. This chain uses TRBV7-8 with TRBJ2-1. Per germline, CDR1 SGHVS and CDR2 FQNEAQ. The CDR3 spans 16 amino acids, including both terminal residues.